This T cell receptor beta chain was sequenced during a study of spatial heterogeneity in lung cancer. Study-wide findings and caveats: How many expanded intratumoral alpha and beta TCRs were present tracked the tumor mutation count, which was a count of nonsynonymous mutations.

Worth noting for this clonotype: What it binds is not known.

Trimming took 2 bases from V and 2 from J, leaving 7 bases between them. The CDR3 is made up of 13 amino acids. Germline V gene lookup returns CDR1 MNHEY and CDR2 SMNVEV (reference sequence). Time point in this sample: sample taken at primary tumor resection. TCRdb re-analysed the 5' RACE reads in MiXCR, keeping a single row per CDR3 protein. Among approximately 8,000 distinct CDR3 sequences, over 9.5% were seen once, and the ten largest hold less than 15%. Sequencing used lung tumor tissue, obtained at surgery. This chain connects TRBV27 to TRBJ2-7; a possible D gene is TRBD1 (6 bases). This sequence originates from a male donor with early-stage non-small cell lung cancer. DNA of the CDR3: TGTGCCAGCAGTTTACAGGGGACCTACGAGCAGTACTTC. As protein: CASSLQGTYEQYF.